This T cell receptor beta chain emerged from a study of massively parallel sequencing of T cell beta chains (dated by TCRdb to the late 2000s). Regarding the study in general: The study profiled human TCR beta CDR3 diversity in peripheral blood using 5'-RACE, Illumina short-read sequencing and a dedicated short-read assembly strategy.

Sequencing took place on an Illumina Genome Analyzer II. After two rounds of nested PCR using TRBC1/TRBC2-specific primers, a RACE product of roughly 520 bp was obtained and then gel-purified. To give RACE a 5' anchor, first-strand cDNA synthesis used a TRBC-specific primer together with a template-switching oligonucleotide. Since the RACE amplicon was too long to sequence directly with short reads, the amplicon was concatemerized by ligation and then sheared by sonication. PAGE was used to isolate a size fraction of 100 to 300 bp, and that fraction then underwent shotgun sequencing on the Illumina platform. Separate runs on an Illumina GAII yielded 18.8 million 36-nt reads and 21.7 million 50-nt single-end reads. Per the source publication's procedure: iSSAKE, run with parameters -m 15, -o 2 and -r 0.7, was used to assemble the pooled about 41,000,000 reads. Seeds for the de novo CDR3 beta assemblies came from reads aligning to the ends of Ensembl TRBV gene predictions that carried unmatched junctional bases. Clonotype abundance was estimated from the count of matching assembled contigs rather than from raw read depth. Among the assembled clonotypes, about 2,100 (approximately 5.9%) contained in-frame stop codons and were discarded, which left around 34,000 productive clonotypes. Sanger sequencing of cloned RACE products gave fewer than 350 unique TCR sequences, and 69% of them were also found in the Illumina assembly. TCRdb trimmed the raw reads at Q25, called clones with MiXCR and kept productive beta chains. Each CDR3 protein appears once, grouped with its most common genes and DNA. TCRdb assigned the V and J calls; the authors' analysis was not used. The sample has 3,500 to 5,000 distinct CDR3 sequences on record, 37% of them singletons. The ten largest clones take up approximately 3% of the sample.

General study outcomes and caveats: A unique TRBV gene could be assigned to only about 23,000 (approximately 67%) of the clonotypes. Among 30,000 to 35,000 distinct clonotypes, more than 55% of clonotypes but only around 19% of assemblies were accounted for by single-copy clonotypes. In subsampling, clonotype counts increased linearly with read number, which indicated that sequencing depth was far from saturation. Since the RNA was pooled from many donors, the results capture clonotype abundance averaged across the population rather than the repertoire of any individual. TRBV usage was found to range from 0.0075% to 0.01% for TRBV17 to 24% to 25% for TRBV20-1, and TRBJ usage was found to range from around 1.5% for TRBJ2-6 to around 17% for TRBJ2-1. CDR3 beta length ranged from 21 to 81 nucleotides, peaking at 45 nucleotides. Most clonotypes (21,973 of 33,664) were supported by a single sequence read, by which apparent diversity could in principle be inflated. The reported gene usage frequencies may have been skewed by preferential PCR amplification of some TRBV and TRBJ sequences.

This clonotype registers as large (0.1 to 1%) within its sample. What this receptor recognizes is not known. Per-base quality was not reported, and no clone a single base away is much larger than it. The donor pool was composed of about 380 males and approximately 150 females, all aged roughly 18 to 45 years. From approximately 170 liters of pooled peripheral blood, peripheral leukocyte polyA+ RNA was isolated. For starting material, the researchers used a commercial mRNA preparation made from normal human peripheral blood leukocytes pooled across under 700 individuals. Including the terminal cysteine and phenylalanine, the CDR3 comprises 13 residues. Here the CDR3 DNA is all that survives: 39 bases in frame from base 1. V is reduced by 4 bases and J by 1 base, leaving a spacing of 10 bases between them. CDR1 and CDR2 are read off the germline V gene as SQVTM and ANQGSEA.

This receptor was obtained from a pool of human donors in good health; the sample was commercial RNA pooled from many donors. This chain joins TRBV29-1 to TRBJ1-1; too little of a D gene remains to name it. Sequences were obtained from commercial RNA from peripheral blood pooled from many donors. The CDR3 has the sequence CSVARDKNTEAFF. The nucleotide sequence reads TGCAGCGTTGCCCGAGACAAGAACACTGAAGCTTTCTTT. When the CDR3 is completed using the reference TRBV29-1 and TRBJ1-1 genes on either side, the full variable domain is SAVISQKPSRDICQRGTSLTIQCQVDSQVTMMFWYRQQPGQSLTLIATANQGSEATYESGFVIDKFPISRPNLTFSTLTVSNMSPEDSSIYLCSVARDKNTEAFFGQGTRLTVV.